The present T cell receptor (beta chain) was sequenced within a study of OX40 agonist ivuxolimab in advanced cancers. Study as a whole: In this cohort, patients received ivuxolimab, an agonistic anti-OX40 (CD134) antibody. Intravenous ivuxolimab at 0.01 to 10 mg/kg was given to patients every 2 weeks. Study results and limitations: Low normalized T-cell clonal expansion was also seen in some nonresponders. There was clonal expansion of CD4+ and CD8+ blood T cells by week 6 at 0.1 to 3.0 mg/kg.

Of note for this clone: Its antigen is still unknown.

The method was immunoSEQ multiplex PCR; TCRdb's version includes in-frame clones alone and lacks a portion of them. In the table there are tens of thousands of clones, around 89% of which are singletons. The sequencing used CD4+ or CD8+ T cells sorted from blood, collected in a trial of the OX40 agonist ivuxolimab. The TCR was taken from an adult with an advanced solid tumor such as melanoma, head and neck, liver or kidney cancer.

CDR3 sequence: CASSDRATNEKLFF. Written as DNA, the CDR3 is TGTGCCAGTAGCGACAGAGCAACTAATGAAAAACTGTTTTTT. The chain uses TRBV19 and TRBJ1-4, with D perhaps matching TRBD1 (5 bases). Trimming took off 6 bases at V and 0 bases at J, with 8 bases between the two ends. Germline V lookup: CDR1 LNHDA, CDR2 SQIVND (reference sequence). This CDR3 has 14 residues.